Shown below are 32 T cell receptor beta chains from a single sample sequenced in a study of blood T cell repertoires in COVID-19. Only in-frame clones appear in the TCRdb table, and some are missing; sequencing was by immunoSEQ multiplex PCR. The sample contains roughly 140,000 clones, approximately 80% of which appear only once. The sample taken for sequencing was peripheral blood. The receptors were gathered from a human donor in a cohort sampled during active COVID-19.

The V and J genes are TRBV5-6 and TRBJ2-5; a possible D gene is TRBD2 (5 bases). In germline, CDR1 is SGHDT, CDR2 YYEEEE. V shed 2 bases and J shed 2 bases, with 10 bases lying between them. CDR3 length: 14 residues. CDR3: CASSLPGIQETQYF. In DNA form, the CDR3 reads TGTGCCAGCAGCTTACCGGGGATTCAAGAGACCCAGTACTTC. The whole variable domain, filled in from reference TRBV5-6 and TRBJ2-5, reads DAGVTQSPTHLIKTRGQQVTLRCSPKSGHDTVSWYQQALGQGPQFIFQYYEEEERQRGNFPDRFSGHQFPNYSSELNVNALLLGDSALYLCASSLPGIQETQYFGPGTRLLVL.

This rearrangement joins TRBV4-1 to TRBJ2-1; TRBD1 agrees at 7 bases. CDR1 MGHRA and CDR2 YSYEKL come from the germline V gene. CDR3 size: 16 residues. V shed 4 bases, J shed 3 bases, and the junction held 9 bases outside the gene matches. CDR3 in amino acids: CASSPSGGSFYNEQFF. CDR3 coding DNA: TGCGCCAGCAGCCCTTCAGGGGGTTCTTTCTACAATGAGCAGTTCTTC.

The chain carries TRBV6-5 and TRBJ2-2; D is perhaps TRBD1 (7 bases). The V and J ends lost 4 bases and 7 bases respectively, with 16 bases between them. This CDR3 is 15 amino acids long. Germline loops: CDR1 MNHEY, CDR2 SVGAGI. Here the CDR3 DNA reads TGTGCCAGCAGTTGGGACAGTGCCGGGAGCGGGGAGCTGTTTTTT. Amino acids: CASSWDSAGSGELFF.

The chain is built from TRBV5-1 and TRBJ1-6; D remains ambiguous. Trimming stripped 4 bases from V and 9 bases from J, with 17 bases between. CDR3 size: 15 residues. Germline V gene sequence: CDR1 SGHRS, CDR2 YFSETQ. The CDR3 spells CASSPGRGEGSPLHF. The CDR3 nucleotides are TGCGCCAGCAGCCCTGGTCGGGGAGAGGGTTCACCCCTCCACTTT.

The chain carries TRBV5-1 and TRBJ1-6, with 10 nucleotides matching TRBD1. Germline CDR1 reads SGHRS; CDR2 reads YFSETQ. With V trimmed by 0 bases and J by 7 bases, 1 base remained unmatched. The CDR3 spans 15 residues. The CDR3 DNA reads as TGCGCCAGCAGCTTGGCGGGACAGGGGAATTCACCCCTCCACTTT. Its translation is CASSLAGQGNSPLHF.

This chain uses TRBV18 with TRBJ1-6, with no clear D. V was clipped by 9 bases and J by 4 bases, with 10 bases between them. This CDR3 has 13 residues. Germline CDR1 KGHSH, CDR2 LQKENI. CDR3 amino acids: CASYAGYNSPLHF. In nucleotides, the CDR3 is TGTGCCAGTTACGCAGGATATAATTCACCCCTCCACTTT.

V is TRBV5-5 and J is TRBJ2-2; possibly TRBD2 for D (5 bases). This CDR3 comprises 14 residues. Germline CDR1 and CDR2: SGHKS and YYEKEE (reference sequence). V lost 1 base and J lost 7, with 11 bases in between. The CDR3 DNA is TGTGCCAGCAGCTTGACTCCGGGAATCGGGGAGCTGTTTTTT. Its protein is CASSLTPGIGELFF. The variable domain in full, with the rest retrieved from reference TRBV5-5 and TRBJ2-2, is DAGVTQSPTHLIKTRGQQVTLRCSPISGHKSVSWYQQVLGQGPQFIFQYYEKEERGRGNFPDRFSARQFPNYSSELNVNALLLGDSALYLCASSLTPGIGELFFGEGSRLTVL.

The rearrangement joins TRBV18 to TRBJ2-2; tentative D call: TRBD1 (6 bases). CDR1 and CDR2 from the germline V gene are KGHSH and LQKENI. Trimming removed 1 base from V and 1 base from J, with 7 bases in between. This CDR3 region has 15 residues. CDR3 sequence: CASSPQQGNTGELFF. For the CDR3, the DNA is TGTGCCAGCTCACCACAACAGGGGAACACCGGGGAGCTGTTTTTT.

The gene calls are TRBV9 and TRBJ1-6; perhaps TRBD1 as D (6 bases). In germline, CDR1 is SGDLS, CDR2 YYNGEE. V gave up 3 bases and J gave up 10 bases, with 14 bases separating them. The CDR3 length is 14 residues. CDR3 in DNA: TGTGCCAGCAGCGGTCAGGGGCAGGGATCACCCCTCCACTTT. Its translation: CASSGQGQGSPLHF. The whole variable domain, remainder taken from reference TRBV9 and TRBJ1-6, is DSGVTQTPKHLITATGQRVTLRCSPRSGDLSVYWYQQSLDQGLQFLIQYYNGEERAKGNILERFSAQQFPDLHSELNLSSLELGDSALYFCASSGQGQGSPLHFGNGTRLTVT.

The gene calls are TRBV5-4 and TRBJ2-4; 13 nucleotides agree with TRBD2. After removal of 4 bases from V and 9 bases from J, the junction contained 10 bases not matched to a gene. There are 16 residues in the CDR3. Germline CDR1 is SGHNT and CDR2 is YYREEE (reference sequence). The CDR3 region is CASSTGTSGVTGIQYF. The CDR3 nucleotides are TGTGCCAGCAGCACCGGGACTAGCGGGGTTACGGGCATTCAGTACTTC.

The gene calls are TRBV4-1 and TRBJ1-2; D gene uncertain. Germline-derived CDR1 and CDR2 are MGHRA and YSYEKL. Trimming removed 3 bases from V and 6 bases from J, with 11 bases in between. The CDR3 loop spans 13 amino acids. The CDR3 sequence is CASSHIGSNGYTF. As DNA, the CDR3 is TGCGCCAGCAGCCACATCGGGTCTAATGGCTACACCTTC.

The chain combines TRBV30 with TRBJ2-3; 9 positions agree with TRBD2. The germline V gene has CDR1 GTSNPN and CDR2 SVGIG (reference sequence). V lost 0 bases, J lost 1 base, and 5 bases stayed unmatched. The CDR3 has 16 residues. The CDR3, as DNA: TGTGCCTGGAGTGTTGGCGGGGGGGCCGGCACAGATACGCAGTATTTT. Residues: CAWSVGGGAGTDTQYF.

The genes are TRBV27 and TRBJ2-1; perhaps TRBD1 as D (5 bases). V lost 2 bases and J 10 bases, leaving 9 bases between the germline ends. Germline V gene sequence: CDR1 MNHEY, CDR2 SMNVEV (reference sequence). The CDR3 spans 12 residues. In nucleotides, the CDR3 is TGTGCCAGCAGTTTACCCCAGGGCGAGCAGTTCTTC. This gives the protein CASSLPQGEQFF.

This clone has only one observation. The chain is built from TRBV5-5 and TRBJ1-5; tentative D call: TRBD1 (5 bases). The CDR3 extends over 15 amino acids. V lost 1 base to trimming and J lost 2 bases, with 10 bases between them. Germline CDR1 SGHKS, CDR2 YYEKEE (reference sequence). The CDR3 protein is CASSLPGSGNQPQHF. CDR3 sequence (DNA): TGTGCCAGCAGCTTGCCAGGGTCGGGCAATCAGCCCCAGCATTTT.

The chain carries TRBV9 and TRBJ2-1, with 9 bases matching TRBD1. There are 15 residues in the CDR3. V lost 2 bases, J lost 5 bases, and 5 bases stayed unmatched. The germline V gene has CDR1 SGDLS and CDR2 YYNGEE. The CDR3 DNA follows: TGTGCCAGCAGCGTTTGGCGGGACAGGGACAATGAGCAGTTCTTC. Its translation: CASSVWRDRDNEQFF.

The chain combines TRBV7-6 with TRBJ2-7; 8 positions agree with TRBD1. The CDR3 runs to 14 residues. CDR1 and CDR2 (germline): SGHVS, FNYEAQ. J lost 4 bases, V lost 4 bases, and 6 bases had no gene match. CDR3 sequence (DNA): TGTGCCAGCAGCTCCAGACAGGGGAGGTACGAGCAGTACTTC. Amino acid sequence: CASSSRQGRYEQYF.

This clone occurred many times. The chain joins TRBV6-2 or TRBV6-3 to TRBJ1-5; possibly TRBD1 for D (5 bases). This CDR3 spans 13 amino acids. CDR1 and CDR2 from the germline V gene are MNHEY and SVGEGT. The ends were cut back, 6 bases at V and 4 bases at J, with 10 bases in the middle. As DNA, the CDR3 is TGTGCCAGCAGCCAGACAGAGAATCAGCCCCAGCATTTT. Translated: CASSQTENQPQHF.

The J gene is TRBJ1-1, the V gene TRBV30; D is perhaps TRBD1 (6 bases). This CDR3 region has 13 residues. From germline, CDR1 is GTSNPN and CDR2 SVGIG (reference sequence). Trimming took 0 bases from V and 10 from J, leaving 15 bases between them. The CDR3 sequence is CAWSVRTAGVAFF. The CDR3 DNA sequence: TGTGCCTGGAGTGTACGGACTGCAGGGGTAGCTTTCTTT.

CDR3 DNA: TGCGCCAGCAGCTTGCGACAGGGGGATGAGCAGTTCTTC. This encodes CASSLRQGDEQFF. The genes are TRBV5-1 and TRBJ2-1, with 9 nucleotides matching TRBD1. The germline V gene has CDR1 SGHRS and CDR2 YFSETQ. V dropped 1 base and J dropped 8; count of bases not matched to a gene: 1. This CDR3 has 13 residues.

The V gene is TRBV19, the J gene TRBJ1-3; D remains unclear. Germline V gene data show CDR1 as LNHDA and CDR2 as SQIVND (reference sequence). The CDR3 spans 14 residues. Trimming pared 3 bases from V and 0 bases from J, leaving 6 bases between. Here the CDR3 reads CASSIKLSGNTIYF. The CDR3 coding sequence is TGTGCCAGTAGTATTAAGCTCTCTGGAAACACCATATATTTT.

The chain links TRBV19 to TRBJ2-3; no clear D. This CDR3 comprises 14 residues. With 7 bases removed from V and 4 bases from J, the gap between germline ends came to 15 bases. Germline CDR1 and CDR2: LNHDA and SQIVND (reference sequence). The CDR3: CASMGNRKADTQYF. CDR3 DNA sequence: TGTGCCAGTATGGGCAACCGGAAGGCAGATACGCAGTATTTT.

Notes on this clone: At the DNA level, this CDR3 is encoded by other sequences in the same sample as well. The V call is TRBV18, the J call TRBJ1-6, with D unclear. V was pared by 2 bases and J by 0 bases, with 5 bases between. This CDR3 has 15 amino acids. Germline lookup yields CDR1 KGHSH and CDR2 LQKENI. CDR3 in DNA: TGTGCCAGCTCACCAGGGAGCTCCTATAATTCACCCCTCCACTTT. It specifies CASSPGSSYNSPLHF.

The chain joins TRBV3-1 (or the pseudogene TRBV3-2) to TRBJ1-1; TRBD1 might be the D (5 bases). The germline V gene encodes CDR1 LGHDT and CDR2 YNNKEL (reference sequence). The CDR3 covers 14 residues. V lost 4 bases, J lost 3 bases, and 12 bases lay in between. CDR3 sequence: CASSPQGWDTEAFF. CDR3 in DNA: TGTGCCAGCAGCCCCCAGGGTTGGGACACTGAAGCTTTCTTT.

This clone was detected only a few times. This rearrangement joins TRBV6-6 to TRBJ2-7, with 8 bases that match TRBD1. With 6 bases clipped from V and 1 base from J, the junction kept 11 bases outside the gene matches. From germline, CDR1 is MNHNY and CDR2 SVGAGI (reference sequence). This CDR3 has 16 amino acids. CDR3 coding DNA: TGTGCCAGCAGCACAGGGGGGAAAACGGGGTCCTACGAGCAGTACTTC. Translated, it gives CASSTGGKTGSYEQYF.

This sequence joins TRBV3-1 (or the pseudogene TRBV3-2) and TRBJ1-1; D remains ambiguous. Germline V CDR1 and CDR2: LGHDT, YNNKEL (reference sequence). This CDR3 is 14 amino acids long. V was trimmed by 2 bases and J by 2 bases, leaving 9 bases between them. This CDR3 is CASSQNPDNTEAFF. The CDR3 bases are TGTGCCAGCAGCCAAAACCCAGATAACACTGAAGCTTTCTTT.

The V and J genes are TRBV28 and TRBJ1-1; D is unresolved. Germline V gives CDR1 MDHEN, CDR2 SYDVKM. There are 15 residues in the CDR3. Trimming removed 7 bases from V and 0 bases from J, with 15 bases in between. Written as DNA, the CDR3 is TGTGCCAGCATGCTTAGAGCTTTCATGAACACTGAAGCTTTCTTT. It encodes CASMLRAFMNTEAFF.

The chain couples TRBV6-6 to TRBJ2-7, with no clear D. Trimming stripped 8 bases from V and 1 base from J, with 6 bases between. CDR3 length: 11 amino acids. Germline lookup yields CDR1 MNHNY and CDR2 SVGAGI (reference sequence). The CDR3 spells CASSGSYEQYF. The CDR3 region has the DNA TGTGCCAGCTCAGGATCCTACGAGCAGTACTTC.

V and J are TRBV2 and TRBJ1-2; maybe TRBD1 (6 bases). The CDR3 is 14 residues long. Trimming took off 7 bases at V and 1 base at J, with 13 bases between the two ends. The germline CDR1 and CDR2 sequences are SNHLY and FYNNEI. The CDR3 coding sequence is TGTGCCAGCAAACGGACAGTAAATAACTATGGCTACACCTTC. This translates into CASKRTVNNYGYTF. Based on the CDR3 plus reference TRBV2 and TRBJ1-2, the full variable domain is EPEVTQTPSHQVTQMGQEVILRCVPISNHLYFYWYRQILGQKVEFLVSFYNNEISEKSEIFDDQFSVERPDGSNFTLKIRSTKLEDSAMYFCASKRTVNNYGYTFGSGTRLTVV.

The chain employs TRBV11-3 and TRBJ2-1, with TRBD1 as a possible D gene (5 bases). Trimming took off 8 bases at V and 0 bases at J, with 11 bases between the two ends. The CDR3 has 14 amino acids. Germline CDR1 SGHNT, CDR2 YENEEA. CDR3 in amino acids: CASLRQSSYNEQFF. DNA for the CDR3: TGTGCCAGCCTCCGACAGAGCTCCTACAATGAGCAGTTCTTC.

V and J are TRBV19 and TRBJ1-3; unclear D gene. V was trimmed by 3 bases and J by 0 bases, leaving 9 bases between them. Germline-derived CDR1 and CDR2 are LNHDA and SQIVND (reference sequence). The CDR3 is made up of 15 amino acids. The CDR3 spells CASSMQALSGNTIYF. The CDR3 DNA sequence: TGTGCCAGTAGTATGCAGGCCCTCTCTGGAAACACCATATATTTT. Together with reference TRBV19 and TRBJ1-3, the CDR3 gives the full variable domain: DGGITQSPKYLFRKEGQNVTLSCEQNLNHDAMYWYRQDPGQGLRLIYYSQIVNDFQKGDIAEGYSVSREKKESFPLTVTSAQKNPTAFYLCASSMQALSGNTIYFGEGSWLTVV.

The chain joins TRBV30 to TRBJ1-5, with 9 bases matching TRBD1. The CDR3 sequence is 14 residues long. The germline CDR1 and CDR2 sequences are GTSNPN and SVGIG (reference sequence). The V segment lost 1 base and the J segment 5 bases; nucleotides outside the gene matches: 3. The DNA of the CDR3 is TGTGCCTGGAGTGAGGGACAGGGCTATCAGCCCCAGCATTTT. As protein: CAWSEGQGYQPQHF. The full variable domain, in which reference TRBV30 and TRBJ1-5 provide the parts outside the CDR3, is SQTIHQWPATLVQPVGSPLSLECTVEGTSNPNLYWYRQAAGRGLQLLFYSVGIGQISSEVPQNLSASRPQDRQFILSSKKLLLSDSGFYLCAWSEGQGYQPQHFGDGTRLSIL.

V and J are TRBV19 and TRBJ2-2; TRBD1 might be the D (7 bases). The germline V gene has CDR1 LNHDA and CDR2 SQIVND (reference sequence). This CDR3 has 15 residues. Trimming shortened V by 9 bases and J by 0 bases, and 14 bases separated the two germline ends. CDR3 loop: CASDGGTANTGELFF. The CDR3 region has the DNA TGTGCCAGCGATGGAGGGACAGCGAACACCGGGGAGCTGTTTTTT.